The source of this T cell receptor beta chain is a study of early T cells in non-severe SARS-CoV-2 infection. Study-level information: Chains were unpaired, as sequencing was done on bulk RNA from unsorted whole blood.

As part of library construction, unique molecular identifiers were attached to individual cDNA molecules. Via MiXCR, TCRdb re-called the 5' RACE reads, giving one row per CDR3 protein. Seen here are about 80,000 distinct CDR3 sequences, roughly 12% observed once, and the top ten hold around 1.1%. This clonotype was recorded a few times. CDR1 is LNHNV and CDR2 is YYDKDF in the germline V gene (reference sequence). The CDR3 loop spans 14 amino acids. The V and J ends lost 1 base and 7 bases respectively, with 13 bases between them. The sequence derives from an adult who was a healthcare worker with PCR-confirmed SARS-CoV-2 infection or an uninfected control (not recorded which). The chain has TRBV15 and TRBJ2-5, with D hard to call. Material: whole blood. In nucleotides, the CDR3 is TGTGCCACCAGCAGAGTGGCCCCCGCGGCGACCCAGTACTTC. Its protein is CATSRVAPAATQYF.